The sequence of this T cell receptor (beta chain) was determined in a study of Graves' ophthalmopathy and Graves' hyperthyroidism. This clonotype has at least ten counts. CDR3 length: 12 residues. CDR1 and CDR2 from the germline V gene are MNHEY and SMNVEV (reference sequence). Between the trimmed V and J ends, which lost 5 bases and 4 bases, there was a span of 6 bases. For repertoire sequencing, the TCR beta CDR3 regions were amplified from RNA transcripts. HTBI-primed RT-PCR formed the first round, and a multiplex PCR formed the second. One entry per CDR3 protein, called by TCRdb with MiXCR from the multiplex PCR reads. The sample has 350,000 to 450,000 distinct CDR3 sequences; around 19% are singletons.

This clonotype was obtained from a woman under 30 with Graves' ophthalmopathy. The chain carries TRBV27 and TRBJ1-5; D not resolved. The specimen sequenced was peripheral blood. CDR3 sequence (DNA): TGTGCCAGCAGTGAGAGGAATCAGCCCCAGCATTTT. Its protein product is CASSERNQPQHF.